One and the same sample provided the 5 T cell receptor beta chains below, sequenced in a study of T cells after somatic rescue of genetic block. Profiling relied on immunoSEQ multiplex PCR, and the TCRdb table lists in-frame clones only, not all of them. The table has 110,000 or so clones, about 90% seen once. The sample was peripheral blood mononuclear cells (PBMCs). Receptor source: a woman younger than 35.

For this clone: Additional DNA sequences in this sample encode the identical CDR3. V gene TRBV9 combines with J gene TRBJ1-5; maybe TRBD1 (5 bases). Per the germline V gene, CDR1 is SGDLS and CDR2 is YYNGEE. V was clipped by 0 bases and J by 1 base, with 5 bases between them. This CDR3 has 14 residues. CDR3 residues: CASSVGGSNQPQHF. The CDR3 DNA follows: TGTGCCAGCAGCGTAGGGGGGAGCAATCAGCCCCAGCATTTT.

The chain combines TRBV28 with TRBJ1-2, with 8 bases aligning to TRBD1. The germline CDR1 and CDR2 sequences are MDHEN and SYDVKM. CDR3 length: 15 residues. The V gene end was trimmed by 6 bases and the J gene end by 1 base; junction bases not matched to a gene: 7. The CDR3 is CASSLGQVFNYGYTF. CDR3 bases: TGTGCCAGCAGCCTGGGACAGGTCTTTAACTATGGCTACACCTTC.

V is TRBV28 and J is TRBJ1-6; no firm D call. The CDR3 is 13 amino acids. In germline, CDR1 is MDHEN, CDR2 SYDVKM. V lost 10 bases to trimming and J lost 4 bases, with 11 bases between them. The CDR3 region is CATSLRYNSPLHF. The CDR3 DNA follows: TGTGCCACCTCCCTCCGATATAATTCACCCCTCCACTTT.

This chain uses TRBV15 with TRBJ1-2; the D gene is possibly TRBD1 (5 bases). The V and J ends lost 5 bases and 3 bases respectively, with 22 bases between them. The CDR3 extends over 17 amino acids. Germline CDR1 LNHNV, CDR2 YYDKDF (reference sequence). The CDR3 nucleotides are TGTGCCACCAGCGAGGGGCAGGTTCACGTGCGGTACTATGGCTACACCTTC. It encodes CATSEGQVHVRYYGYTF.

The chain links TRBV27 to TRBJ2-1; D possibly corresponds to TRBD1 (5 bases). V lost 4 bases and J lost 2, with 12 bases in between. The CDR3 consists of 15 residues. In germline, CDR1 is MNHEY, CDR2 SMNVEV (reference sequence). The CDR3 nucleotides read TGTGCCAGCAGTTGGCTCCCAGGGACCTACAATGAGCAGTTCTTC. As protein: CASSWLPGTYNEQFF.